There are a few counts of the clone carrying this T cell receptor beta chain. Its specificity is unknown. Germline lookup yields CDR1 SGHRS and CDR2 YFSETQ. Germline trimming cut 0 bases from V and 5 bases from J; bases unmatched to any gene: 5. This CDR3 region has 15 residues. This sample was taken from a study of blood T cells in healthy people across ages. Study overall: The capture of about one barcoded beta molecule per two T cells was achieved by template switching. Notes on the study in general: Compared with aged donors, long-lived donors showed fewer expanded clones, suggesting selection. Donor CMV status was unknown, possibly confounding expanded clonotype changes.

Using a J-beta primer mix together with a sample-barcoded 5' primer, a second PCR was run for about 7 to 12 cycles. Each cDNA molecule was tagged by a template-switch adaptor that had 12 random nucleotides. TCRdb recomputed calls from the 5' RACE reads with MiXCR, one row per CDR3 protein. The profile shows hundreds of thousands of distinct CDR3 sequences, over 40% of them singletons. Sequencing was done on a sample of blood. The TCR originated in a woman over 75 in good health. The chain links TRBV5-1 to TRBJ1-1, with 9 bases that match TRBD1. The CDR3 loop is CASSLAGQGGTEAFF. The CDR3 region has the DNA TGCGCCAGCAGCTTGGCGGGACAGGGTGGGACTGAAGCTTTCTTT.